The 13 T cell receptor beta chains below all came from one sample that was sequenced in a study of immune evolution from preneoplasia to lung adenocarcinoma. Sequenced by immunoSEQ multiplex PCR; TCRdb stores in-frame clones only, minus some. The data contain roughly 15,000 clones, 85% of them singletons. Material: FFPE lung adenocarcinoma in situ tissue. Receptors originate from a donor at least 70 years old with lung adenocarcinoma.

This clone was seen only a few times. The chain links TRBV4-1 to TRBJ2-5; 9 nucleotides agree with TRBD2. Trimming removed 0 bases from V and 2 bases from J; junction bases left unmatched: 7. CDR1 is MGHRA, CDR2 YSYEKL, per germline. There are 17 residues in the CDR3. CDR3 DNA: TGCGCCAGCAGCCAAGAGGGACTAGCCGGAGGGCAAGAGACCCAGTACTTC. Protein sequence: CASSQEGLAGGQETQYF.

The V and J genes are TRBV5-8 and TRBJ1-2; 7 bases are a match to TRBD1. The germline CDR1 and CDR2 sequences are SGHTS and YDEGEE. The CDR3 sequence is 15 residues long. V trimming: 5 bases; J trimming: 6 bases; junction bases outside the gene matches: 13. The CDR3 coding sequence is TGTGCCAGCAGGAACCGGGACAGCCCCATGAATGGCTACACCTTC. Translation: CASRNRDSPMNGYTF.

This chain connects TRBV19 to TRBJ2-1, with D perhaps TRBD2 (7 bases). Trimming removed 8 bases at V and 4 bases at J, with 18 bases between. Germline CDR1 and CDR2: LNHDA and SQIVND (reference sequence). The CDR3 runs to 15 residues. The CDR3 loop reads CASLPLGGEYNEQFF. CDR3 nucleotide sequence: TGTGCCAGTCTTCCCTTAGGGGGGGAGTACAATGAGCAGTTCTTC. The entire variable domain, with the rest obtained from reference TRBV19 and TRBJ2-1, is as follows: DGGITQSPKYLFRKEGQNVTLSCEQNLNHDAMYWYRQDPGQGLRLIYYSQIVNDFQKGDIAEGYSVSREKKESFPLTVTSAQKNPTAFYLCASLPLGGEYNEQFFGPGTRLTVL.

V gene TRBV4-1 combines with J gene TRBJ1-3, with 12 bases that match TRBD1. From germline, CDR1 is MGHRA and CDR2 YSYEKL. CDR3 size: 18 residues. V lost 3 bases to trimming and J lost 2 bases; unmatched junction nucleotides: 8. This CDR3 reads CASSQPLRDRGPGNTIYF. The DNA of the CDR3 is TGCGCCAGCAGCCAGCCCCTCAGGGACAGGGGGCCTGGAAACACCATATATTTT.

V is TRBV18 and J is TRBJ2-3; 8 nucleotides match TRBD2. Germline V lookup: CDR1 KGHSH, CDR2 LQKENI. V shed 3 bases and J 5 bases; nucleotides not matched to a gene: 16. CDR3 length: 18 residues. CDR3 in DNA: TGTGCCAGCTCACCTGGACTAGCAAAAGGGGTTCTAGGAGATACGCAGTATTTT. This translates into CASSPGLAKGVLGDTQYF.

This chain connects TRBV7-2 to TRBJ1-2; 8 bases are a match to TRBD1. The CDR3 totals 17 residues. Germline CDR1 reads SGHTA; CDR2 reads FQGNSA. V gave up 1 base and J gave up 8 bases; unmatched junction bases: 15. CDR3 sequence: CASSLEGGGQGPRGYTF. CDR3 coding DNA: TGTGCCAGCAGCTTAGAGGGGGGCGGACAGGGCCCCCGAGGCTACACCTTC.

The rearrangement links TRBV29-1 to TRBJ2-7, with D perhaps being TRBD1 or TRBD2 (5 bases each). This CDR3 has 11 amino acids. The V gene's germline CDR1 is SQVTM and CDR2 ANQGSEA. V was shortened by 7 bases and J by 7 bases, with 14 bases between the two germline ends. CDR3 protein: CSGVEGWEQYF. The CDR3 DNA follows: TGCAGCGGGGTCGAGGGGTGGGAGCAGTACTTC.

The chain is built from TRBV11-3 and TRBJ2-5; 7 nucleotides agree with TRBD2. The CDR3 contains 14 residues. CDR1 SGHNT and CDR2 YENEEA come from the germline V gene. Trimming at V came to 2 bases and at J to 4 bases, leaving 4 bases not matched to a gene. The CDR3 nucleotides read TGTGCCAGCAGCTTACGTGCGGGAGCAGAGACCCAGTACTTC. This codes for CASSLRAGAETQYF.

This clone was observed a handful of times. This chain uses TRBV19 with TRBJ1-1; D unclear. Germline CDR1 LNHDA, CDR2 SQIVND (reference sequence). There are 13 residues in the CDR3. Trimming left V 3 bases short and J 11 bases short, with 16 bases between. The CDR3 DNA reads TGTGCCAGTAGTATGGATGTGGAGGGAAGGGCTTTCTTT. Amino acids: CASSMDVEGRAFF.

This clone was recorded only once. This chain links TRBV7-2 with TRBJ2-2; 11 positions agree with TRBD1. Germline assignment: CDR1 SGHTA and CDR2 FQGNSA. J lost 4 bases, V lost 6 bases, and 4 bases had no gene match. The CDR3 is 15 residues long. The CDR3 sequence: CASRWTGGATGELFF. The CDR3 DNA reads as TGTGCCAGCAGATGGACAGGGGGCGCCACCGGGGAGCTGTTTTTT.

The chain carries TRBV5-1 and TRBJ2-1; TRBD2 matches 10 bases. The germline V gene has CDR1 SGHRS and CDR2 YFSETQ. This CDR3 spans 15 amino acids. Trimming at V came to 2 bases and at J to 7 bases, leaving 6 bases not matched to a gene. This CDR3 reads CASSFSSGSINEQFF. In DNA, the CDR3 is TGCGCCAGCAGCTTTTCTAGCGGGAGTATAAATGAGCAGTTCTTC.

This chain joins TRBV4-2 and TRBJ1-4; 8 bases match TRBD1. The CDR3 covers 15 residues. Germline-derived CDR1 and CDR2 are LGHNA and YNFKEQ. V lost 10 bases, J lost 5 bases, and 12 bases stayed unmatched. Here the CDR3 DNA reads TGTGCCACGTCTCGTAGGGGACAGGTGAATGAAAAACTGTTTTTT. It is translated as CATSRRGQVNEKLFF.

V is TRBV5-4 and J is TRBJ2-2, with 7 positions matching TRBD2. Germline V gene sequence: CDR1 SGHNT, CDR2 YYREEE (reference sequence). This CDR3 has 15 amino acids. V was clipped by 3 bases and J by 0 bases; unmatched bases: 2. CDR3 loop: CASSSTSANTGELFF. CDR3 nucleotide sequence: TGTGCCAGCAGCTCCACTAGCGCGAACACCGGGGAGCTGTTTTTT.